The clone carrying this TCR beta chain was detected a few times. Its specificity is not known. These data originate in a study of identical twins. General study points: Some out-of-frame alpha sequences were shared by twins, and these showed excess low generation probability. The study found weaker excess twin sharing in beta out-of-frame sequences.

The germline gives CDR1 WSHSY, CDR2 SAAADI. This CDR3 comprises 13 residues. Trimming shortened V by 7 bases and J by 2 bases, and 11 bases separated the two germline ends. A single record per CDR3 protein comes from TCRdb applying MiXCR to the 5' RACE reads. The data contain about 690,000 distinct CDR3 sequences, around 20% of them singletons. The sample was also reused in another study, on T cells expressing NK-cell markers. From that report: In the group of eight sequenced donors, seven were HCMV-seropositive and one was seronegative.

The receptor was isolated from a woman in her late teens or twenties in good health. The chain combines TRBV10-2 with TRBJ1-1; perhaps TRBD1 as D (5 bases). Specimen: PBMCs. DNA for the CDR3: TGCGCCAGCACCCGACAGACCAACACTGAAGCTTTCTTT. Translated, it gives CASTRQTNTEAFF.